This T cell receptor (beta chain) originates from a study of blood T cell repertoires in COVID-19 (dated by TCRdb to 2018 to 2020). Looking at the study overall: Samples from collaborators originated in the United States, Italy and Spain and spanned both the acute and convalescent phases of COVID-19. The material from the prospective study consisted of cDNA or gDNA derived from T cells, B-cell-depleted T cells, or PBMCs. Subjects who had been exposed to COVID-19, were actively infected with it, or had recovered from it provided the deeply sampled blood TCRbeta repertoires that made up the dataset. The repertoires were released in a freely available public database meant as a resource for research on the immune response to SARS-CoV-2. Samples came from the ongoing ImmuneRACE study (first 160 participants) plus 1,254 subjects from 6 global collaborators. Nearly every sample came with metadata listing a de-identified subject ID, COVID-19 status, age in years and sex. Where available, HLA class I and class II types were obtained from metadata supplied by the sample provider rather than from assay-based typing.

Comments on this clone: No cognate antigen has been identified for it. No clone much larger than this one lies a single base away; base qualities are absent.

The immunoSEQ Assay, a bias-controlled multiplex PCR, was used to amplify TCRbeta CDR3 regions from genomic DNA. Per the source publication's procedure: Within the assay, amplification of reference gene primers was used to estimate how many nucleated cells each sample contained. To quantify the absolute abundance of each unique TCRbeta CDR3 rearrangement, sequence reads were collapsed and filtered. For each sample, productive Simpson clonality was calculated as the square root of Simpson's diversity index across productive rearrangements. Here the immuneACCESS table is served through TCRdb, limited to in-frame sequences with V and J called. Missing clones are a known gap in these copies; in checked studies unresolved V genes cover under half, and the rest lacks a known reason. The V and J calls and clone size were taken over from that table, and D and trimming were inferred from the DNA. This sample has roughly 290,000 clones in its table, and 85% of those were observed once. The top ten clonotypes cover approximately 4.1% of the sample.

The collaborating institutions used their own protocols to collect whole blood in K2EDTA tubes. Collaborator samples were shipped for TCRbeta analysis as frozen whole blood, isolated PBMCs, or DNA extracted from either sample type. Via the germline V gene, CDR1 is SQVTM and CDR2 ANQGSEA. A distance of 18 bases separates the germline ends of V and J, which lose 6 bases and 4 bases respectively. The cysteine opens and the phenylalanine closes a CDR3 of 14 amino acids. The entry retains the CDR3 DNA only, 42 bases that are in frame from base 1. Overall study outcomes, separate from this receptor: How much clinical and demographic metadata was included differed by source and by participant, and the metadata was provided uncurated.

What was sequenced was peripheral blood. The sequence was collected from a woman in her fifties or sixties with active or convalescent COVID-19. Recombination linked TRBV29-1 to TRBJ1-1; TRBD1 might be the D gene, on 5 matching bases. The DNA reads as follows: TGCAGCGTCGCCCCGGGGGGGTCGATCACTGAAGCTTTCTTT. Its coded protein is CSVAPGGSITEAFF.